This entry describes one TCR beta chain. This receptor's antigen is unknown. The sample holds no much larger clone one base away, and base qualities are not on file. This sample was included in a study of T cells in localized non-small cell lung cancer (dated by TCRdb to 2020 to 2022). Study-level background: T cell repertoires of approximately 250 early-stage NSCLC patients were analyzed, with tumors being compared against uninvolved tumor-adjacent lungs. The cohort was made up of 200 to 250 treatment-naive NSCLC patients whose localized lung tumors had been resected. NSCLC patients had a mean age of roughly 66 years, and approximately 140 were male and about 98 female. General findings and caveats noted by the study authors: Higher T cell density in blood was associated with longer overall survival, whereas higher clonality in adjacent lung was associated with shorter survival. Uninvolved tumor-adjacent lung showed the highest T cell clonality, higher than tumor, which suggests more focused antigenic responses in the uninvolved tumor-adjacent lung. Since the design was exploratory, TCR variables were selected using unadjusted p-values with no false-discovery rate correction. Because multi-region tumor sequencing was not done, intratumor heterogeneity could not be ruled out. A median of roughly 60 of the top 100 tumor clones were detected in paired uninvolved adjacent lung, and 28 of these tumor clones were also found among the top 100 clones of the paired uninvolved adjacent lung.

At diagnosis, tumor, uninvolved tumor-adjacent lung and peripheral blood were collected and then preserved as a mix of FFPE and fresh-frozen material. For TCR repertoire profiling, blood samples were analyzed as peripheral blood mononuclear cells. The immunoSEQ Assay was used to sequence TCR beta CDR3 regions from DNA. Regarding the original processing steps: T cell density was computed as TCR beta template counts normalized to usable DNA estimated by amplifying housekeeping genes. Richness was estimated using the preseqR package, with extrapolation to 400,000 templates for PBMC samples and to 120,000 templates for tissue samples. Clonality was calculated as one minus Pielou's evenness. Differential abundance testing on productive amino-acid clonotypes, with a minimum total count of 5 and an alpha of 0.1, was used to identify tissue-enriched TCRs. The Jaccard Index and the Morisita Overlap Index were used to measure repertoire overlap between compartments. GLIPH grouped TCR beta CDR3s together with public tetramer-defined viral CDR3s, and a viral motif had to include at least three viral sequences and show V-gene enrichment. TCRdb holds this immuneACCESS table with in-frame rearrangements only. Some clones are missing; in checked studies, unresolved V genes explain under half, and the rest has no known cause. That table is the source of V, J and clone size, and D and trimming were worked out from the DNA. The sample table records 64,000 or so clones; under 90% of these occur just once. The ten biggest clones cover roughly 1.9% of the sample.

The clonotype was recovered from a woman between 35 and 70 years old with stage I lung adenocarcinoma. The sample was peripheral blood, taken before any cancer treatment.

CDR3 loop: CAWRGLQLNTEAFF. The DNA sequence reads TGTGCCTGGAGGGGATTACAGCTGAACACTGAAGCTTTCTTT. This sequence uses TRBV30 and TRBJ1-1, with no confidently assigned D gene. The V and J ends are trimmed by 3 bases and 0 bases, leaving 11 bases between them. Taken from cysteine to phenylalanine, the CDR3 has 14 residues. The read is trimmed to its CDR3 DNA, 42 bases read in frame from base 1. For CDR1 and CDR2, the germline V gene (reference sequence) lists GTSNPN and SVGIG.